This TCR beta chain was sequenced for a study (dated by TCRdb to about 2015). Regarding the study in general: Whether tumor-infiltrating Tregs in breast cancer are recruited from blood Tregs or converted in situ from other CD4+ T cell subsets was tested.

CD4+CD45RO+CD25- cells were isolated as memory CD4+ T cells. Tregs, naive and memory CD4+ T cells from tumor, blood and ipsilateral draining lymph nodes of five breast cancer patients underwent full-length TCR alpha and beta sequencing. Tumor tissue and lymph nodes obtained by ipsilateral axillary dissection were perfused with PBS, cut into small pieces and digested using collagenase I and hyaluronidase. Mononuclear cells from lymph nodes or 45 to 60 ml of peripheral blood were isolated by Ficoll density gradient centrifugation. Sorted cell populations were confirmed by FACS to exceed 90% purity. General findings and caveats noted by the study authors: The greatest overlap of tumor-infiltrating Treg TCR alpha and beta sequences was observed with tumor naive CD4+ T cells, followed by blood naive CD4+ T cells. In terms of TCR gene usage, tumor memory CD4+ T cells clustered together with blood and lymph node memory CD4+ cells, as well as with lymph node naive CD4+ cells. Validation in the larger cohort was restricted to a single TCR beta V-J rearrangement rather than whole repertoires.

Full-length TCR variable regions were amplified by 5' RACE PCR with constant-region reverse primers, followed by semi-nested PCR with Nested Universal Primer A. Using the ReliaPrep RNA Cell Miniprep System, total RNA was extracted, and the SMARTer RACE 5'/3' Kit was then used to reverse transcribe the RNA into 5'RACE-ready cDNA. Multiplex adaptors were used to barcode the full-length TCR alpha and beta libraries, which were then sequenced on an Illumina MiSeq. Per the authors' processing: Sequencing data were pooled across the five patients for each of nine subset-tissue groups and compared by unsupervised clustering of TCR gene usage. The Morisita-Horn index, with shared sequences weighted by their contribution to each repertoire, was used to calculate repertoire similarity. TCRdb took the public reads, trimmed them with fastp at Q25, ran MiXCR for clone calling and kept in-frame beta chains. Each CDR3 protein gets just one entry, which takes the most common genes and DNA from the rows behind it. TCRdb, not the authors, supplied the V and J calls. For this sample there are about 64,000 distinct CDR3 sequences; roughly 23% appear just once. The ten largest clones take up about 2.7% of the sample.

This clonotype has a single count. Its recognized antigen is unknown. A read error may produce the germline difference seen at one junction end. The sequence was collected from a female donor with breast cancer. Sequencing input: memory CD4+ T cells sorted from a lymph node. Per the publication, the cell subset or site label means: memory CD4+ T cells, CD4+CD45RO+CD25-.

The nucleotide sequence reads TGTGCCAGCACCCCCGGGGTCCGCTCCAACAATGAGCAGTTCTTC. This encodes CASTPGVRSNNEQFF. This receptor chain uses TRBV11-2 and TRBJ2-1; TRBD2 is possibly the D segment (5 matching bases). CDR1 SGHAT and CDR2 FQNNGV are derived from the germline V gene. From its cysteine to its phenylalanine, the CDR3 spans 15 amino acids. The read is trimmed to its CDR3 DNA, 45 bases read in frame from base 1.